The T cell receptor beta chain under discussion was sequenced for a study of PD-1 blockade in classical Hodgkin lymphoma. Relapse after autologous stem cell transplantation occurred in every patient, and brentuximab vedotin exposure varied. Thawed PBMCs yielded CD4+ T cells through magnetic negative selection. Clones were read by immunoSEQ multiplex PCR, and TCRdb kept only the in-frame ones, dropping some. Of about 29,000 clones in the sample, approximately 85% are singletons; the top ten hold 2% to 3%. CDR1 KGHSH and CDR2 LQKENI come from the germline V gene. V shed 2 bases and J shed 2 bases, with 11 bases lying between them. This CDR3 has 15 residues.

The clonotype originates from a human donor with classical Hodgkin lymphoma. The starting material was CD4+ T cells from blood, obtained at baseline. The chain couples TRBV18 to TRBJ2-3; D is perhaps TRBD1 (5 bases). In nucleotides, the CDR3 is TGTGCCAGCTCACCAGAACAGGCCTACACAGATACGCAGTATTTT. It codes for CASSPEQAYTDTQYF.